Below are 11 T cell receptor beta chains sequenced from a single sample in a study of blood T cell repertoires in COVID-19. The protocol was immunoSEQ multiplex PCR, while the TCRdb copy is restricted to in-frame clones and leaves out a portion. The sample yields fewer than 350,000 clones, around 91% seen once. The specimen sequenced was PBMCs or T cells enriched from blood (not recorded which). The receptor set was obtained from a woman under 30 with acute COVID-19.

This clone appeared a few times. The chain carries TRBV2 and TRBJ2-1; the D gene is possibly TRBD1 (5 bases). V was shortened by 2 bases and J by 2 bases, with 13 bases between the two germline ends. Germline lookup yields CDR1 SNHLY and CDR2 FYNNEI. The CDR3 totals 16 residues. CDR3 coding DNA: TGTGCCAGCAGTGAACAGGGAACCCCGACCTACAATGAGCAGTTCTTC. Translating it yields CASSEQGTPTYNEQFF.

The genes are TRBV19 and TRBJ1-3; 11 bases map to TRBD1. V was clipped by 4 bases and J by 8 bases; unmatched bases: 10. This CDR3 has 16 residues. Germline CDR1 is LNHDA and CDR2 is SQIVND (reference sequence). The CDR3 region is CASSTTGQGASDTIYF. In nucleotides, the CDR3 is TGTGCCAGTAGTACCACTGGACAGGGGGCGTCGGACACCATATATTTT.

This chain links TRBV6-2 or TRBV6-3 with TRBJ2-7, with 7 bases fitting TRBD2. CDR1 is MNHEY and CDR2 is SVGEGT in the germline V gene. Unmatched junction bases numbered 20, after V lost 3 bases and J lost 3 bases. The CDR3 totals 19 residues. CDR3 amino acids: CASSYWVRELSGSYYEQYF. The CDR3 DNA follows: TGTGCCAGCAGTTATTGGGTAAGGGAACTTAGCGGGTCGTACTACGAGCAGTACTTC.

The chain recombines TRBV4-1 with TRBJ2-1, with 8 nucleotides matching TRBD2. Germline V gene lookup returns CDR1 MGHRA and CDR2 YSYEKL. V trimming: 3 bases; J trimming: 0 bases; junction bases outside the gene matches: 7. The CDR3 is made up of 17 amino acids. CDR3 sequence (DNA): TGCGCCAGCAGCCAGTACCCCGGGACTAGCTCCTACAATGAGCAGTTCTTC. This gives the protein CASSQYPGTSSYNEQFF.

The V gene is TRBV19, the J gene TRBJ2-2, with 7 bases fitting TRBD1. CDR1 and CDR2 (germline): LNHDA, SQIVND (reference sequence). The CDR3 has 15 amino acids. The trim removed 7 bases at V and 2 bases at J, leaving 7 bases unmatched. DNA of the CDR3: TGTGCCAGTAAGCCCGGGGACAGAAACACCGGGGAGCTGTTTTTT. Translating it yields CASKPGDRNTGELFF.

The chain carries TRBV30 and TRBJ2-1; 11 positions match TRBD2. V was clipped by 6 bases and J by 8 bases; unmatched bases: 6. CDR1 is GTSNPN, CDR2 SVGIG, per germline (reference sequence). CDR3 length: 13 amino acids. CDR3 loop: CACLAGGYHEQFF. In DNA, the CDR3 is TGTGCCTGTCTAGCGGGAGGTTATCATGAGCAGTTCTTC.

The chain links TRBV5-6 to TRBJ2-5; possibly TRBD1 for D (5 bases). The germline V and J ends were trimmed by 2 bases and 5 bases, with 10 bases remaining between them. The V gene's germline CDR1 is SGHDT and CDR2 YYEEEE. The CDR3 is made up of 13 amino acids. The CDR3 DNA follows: TGTGCCAGCAGCTTTCAGGGCCGGGAGACCCAGTACTTC. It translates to CASSFQGRETQYF.

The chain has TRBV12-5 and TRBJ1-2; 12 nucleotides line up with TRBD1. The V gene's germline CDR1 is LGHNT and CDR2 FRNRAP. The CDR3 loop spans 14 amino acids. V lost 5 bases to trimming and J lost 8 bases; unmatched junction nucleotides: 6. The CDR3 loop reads CASGVGQGAGGYTF. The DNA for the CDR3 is TGTGCTAGTGGTGTGGGACAGGGGGCGGGAGGCTACACCTTC.

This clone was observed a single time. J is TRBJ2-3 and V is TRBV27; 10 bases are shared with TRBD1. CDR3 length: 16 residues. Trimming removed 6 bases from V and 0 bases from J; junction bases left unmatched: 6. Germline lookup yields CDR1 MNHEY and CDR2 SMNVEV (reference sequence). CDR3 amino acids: CASSRDRGLSTDTQYF. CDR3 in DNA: TGTGCCAGCAGCCGGGACAGGGGCCTCAGCACAGATACGCAGTATTTT.

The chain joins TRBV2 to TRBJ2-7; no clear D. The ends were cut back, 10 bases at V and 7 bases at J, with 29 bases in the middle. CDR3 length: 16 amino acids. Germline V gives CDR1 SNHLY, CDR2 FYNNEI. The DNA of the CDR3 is TGTGCCATCCTAGTTGGGTTGGGTAGCCGAGTCGGGGAGCAGTACTTC. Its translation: CAILVGLGSRVGEQYF.

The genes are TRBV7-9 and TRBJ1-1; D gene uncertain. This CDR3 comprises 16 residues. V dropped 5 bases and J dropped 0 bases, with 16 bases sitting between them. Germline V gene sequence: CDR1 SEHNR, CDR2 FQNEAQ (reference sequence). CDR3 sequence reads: CASSPFPVDLNTEAFF. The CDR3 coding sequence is TGTGCCAGCAGCCCATTCCCGGTAGACTTGAACACTGAAGCTTTCTTT.